The 8 T cell receptor beta chains reported below all come from one sample, sequenced in a study of T cell repertoires in cytomegalovirus infection. TCRdb reprocessed the reads with MiXCR, giving one entry per CDR3 protein. Counted here are about 310,000 distinct CDR3 sequences, 9.6% occurring once; the ten biggest clones make up approximately 2.3%. The sequencing input was PBMCs. Receptors originate from a human donor in good health (CMV status not recorded). Some clones in this sample may be carry-over from other donors' samples.

This clonotype was detected many times. The chain recombines TRBV7-2 with TRBJ1-4; 7 positions agree with TRBD1. Germline CDR1 reads SGHTA; CDR2 reads FQGNSA. Trimming removed 4 bases from V and 3 bases from J; junction bases left unmatched: 5. CDR3 length: 15 amino acids. CDR3 DNA: TGTGCCAGCAGCTACCGACAGGGCCCTAATGAAAAACTGTTTTTT. It codes for CASSYRQGPNEKLFF.

This clonotype was picked up many times. V gene TRBV12-3 or TRBV12-4 combines with J gene TRBJ1-6, with a possible D match to TRBD1 (5 bases). There are 14 residues in the CDR3. V dropped 8 bases and J dropped 4 bases, with 12 bases sitting between them. This CDR3 is CASVAGGYNSPLHF. The CDR3 nucleotides are TGTGCCAGCGTTGCGGGGGGGTATAATTCACCCCTCCACTTT.

CDR3 sequence (DNA): TGTGCCAGCAGCGTAGCGGGGGGCCCTTACAATGAGCAGTTCTTC. Amino acids: CASSVAGGPYNEQFF. V gene TRBV11-3 combines with J gene TRBJ2-1, with TRBD2 matching over 10 bases. V gave up 5 bases and J gave up 4 bases; unmatched junction bases: 5. The CDR3 is made up of 15 amino acids. Germline assignment: CDR1 SGHNT and CDR2 YENEEA.

This clonotype was detected many times. The chain carries TRBV20-1 and TRBJ1-3; D call uncertain. Germline CDR1 is DFQATT and CDR2 is SNEGSKA (reference sequence). V shed 3 bases and J shed 0 bases, with 9 bases lying between them. The length of the CDR3 is 14 residues. This CDR3 reads CSASASSSGNTIYF. In DNA, the CDR3 is TGCAGTGCTAGTGCAAGCAGCTCTGGAAACACCATATATTTT.

This clonotype was observed many times. As DNA, the CDR3 is TGTGCCAGCAGTTGGGGGGGGGCCTCTCATGAGCAGTTCTTC. Encoded protein: CASSWGGASHEQFF. The genes are TRBV27 and TRBJ2-1; D is perhaps TRBD2 (7 bases). Trimming stripped 4 bases from V and 8 bases from J, with 15 bases between. The CDR3 extends over 14 amino acids. CDR1 MNHEY and CDR2 SMNVEV come from the germline V gene (reference sequence).

The rearrangement links TRBV12-3 or TRBV12-4 to TRBJ2-4; a weak D match, TRBD1 (5 bases). V was clipped by 1 base and J by 8 bases, with 15 bases between them. The CDR3 consists of 15 residues. In DNA form, the CDR3 reads TGTGCCAGCAGTTTAGAGGTCCCAGGGTTGGACATTCAGTACTTC. This translates into CASSLEVPGLDIQYF.

This clonotype was counted many times. V usage is TRBV25-1 and J usage is TRBJ2-6; 7 bases map to TRBD1. The CDR3 extends over 17 amino acids. Germline-derived CDR1 and CDR2 are MGHDK and SYGVNS. V gave up 4 bases and J gave up 2 bases; unmatched junction bases: 8. The CDR3 protein is CASSGEPDRTGANVLTF. CDR3 DNA sequence: TGTGCCAGCAGTGGAGAACCGGACAGGACTGGGGCCAACGTCCTGACTTTC. The full variable domain, its missing parts supplied by reference TRBV25-1 and TRBJ2-6, is EADIYQTPRYLVIGTGKKITLECSQTMGHDKMYWYQQDPGMELHLIHYSYGVNSTEKGDLSSESTVSRIRTEHFPLTLESARPSHTSQYLCASSGEPDRTGANVLTFGAGSRLTVL.

This clonotype occurred many times. The chain combines TRBV14 with TRBJ1-1; the D is unclear. The germline V gene has CDR1 SGHDN and CDR2 FVKESK. Trimming took 4 bases from V and 5 from J, leaving 14 bases between them. This CDR3 has 14 amino acids. DNA of the CDR3: TGTGCCAGCAGCCCCCTCCATCCTGGGACTGAAGCTTTCTTT. Protein product: CASSPLHPGTEAFF.